This note documents a single T cell receptor (beta chain) sequence. Data came from immunoSEQ multiplex PCR; TCRdb stores just in-frame clones and leaves some out. The table lists 110,000 to 150,000 clones, roughly 77% of them singletons. This specimen comes from a study of blood T cell repertoires in COVID-19. The CDR3 sequence is 14 residues long. CDR1 SGHRS and CDR2 YFSETQ come from the germline V gene. The junction had 3 bases not matched to a gene; V was cut back by 4 bases and J by 5 bases. The chain uses TRBV5-1 and TRBJ2-3; 11 nucleotides match TRBD1. This sequence was found in a woman in her seventies with COVID-19, enrolled during active disease. The sample taken for sequencing was peripheral blood. The CDR3 sequence is CASSPGQGGDTQYF. The CDR3 DNA follows: TGCGCCAGCAGCCCGGGACAGGGGGGAGATACGCAGTATTTT.